A selection of T cell receptor beta chains follows, all from one sample in a study of T cells in localized non-small cell lung cancer. Here immunoSEQ multiplex PCR was the method, and the copy in TCRdb shows in-frame clones only, minus some. The sample has 25,000 to 35,000 clones; 80% to 95% are singletons. This specimen was peripheral blood mononuclear cells, taken before any cancer treatment. Source of these receptors: a woman aged 35-75 years with stage III lung adenocarcinoma. CDR3s include the opening cysteine and the closing phenylalanine or tryptophan. The D gene is left open where the match is weak. The listing skips clone size in some rows; elsewhere it reads once, few, many or a size class.

clone size | D gene | J gene | V gene | CDR3 protein | CDR3 DNA
NA | NA | TRBJ2-7 | TRBV21-1 | CASKDRGSSLGEQYF | TGTGCCAGCAAGGACAGAGGCTCGTCTCTGGGCGAGCAGTACTTC
NA | NA | TRBJ2-1 | TRBV20-1 | CSAQGNEQFF | TGCAGTGCTCAGGGCAATGAGCAGTTCTTC
NA | TRBD1 | TRBJ1-5 | TRBV9 | CASSRDRGNQPQHF | TGTGCCAGCAGCAGAGACAGGGGCAACCAGCCCCAGCATTTT
NA | NA | TRBJ1-1 | TRBV28 | CASLREPPMNTEAFF | TGTGCCAGCCTTAGGGAACCACCTATGAACACTGAAGCTTTCTTT
NA | NA | TRBJ1-1 | TRBV5-1 | CASSLEGQNTEAFF | TGCGCCAGCAGCTTGGAGGGGCAGAACACTGAAGCTTTCTTT
NA | NA | TRBJ1-1 | TRBV19 | CASSSGRTFF | NA
NA | NA | TRBJ2-1 | TRBV11-2 | CASSSKGGGPREQFF | TGTGCCAGCAGCTCAAAAGGGGGAGGGCCACGTGAGCAGTTCTTC
NA | TRBD2 | TRBJ2-7 | TRBV19 | CASSGAGVSEQYF | TGTGCCAGTAGTGGGGCGGGAGTATCCGAGCAGTACTTC
NA | NA | TRBJ2-1 | TRBV7-9 | CASSLDANEQFF | TGTGCCAGCAGCTTAGATGCAAATGAGCAGTTCTTC
NA | NA | TRBJ1-1 | TRBV27 | CASSLKGGNEAFF | TGTGCCAGCAGTTTGAAGGGGGGAAATGAAGCTTTCTTT
NA | TRBD1 | TRBJ1-1 | TRBV7-9 | CASSLGQGLTEAFF | TGTGCCAGCAGCTTAGGACAGGGACTCACTGAAGCTTTCTTT
NA | NA | TRBJ2-7 | TRBV15 | CATSIRRGYEQYF | TGTGCCACCAGCATCCGGCGGGGCTACGAGCAGTACTTC
NA | TRBD1 | TRBJ2-5 | TRBV5-4 | CASSSQPGTEQETQYF | TGTGCCAGCAGCTCCCAACCCGGGACAGAGCAAGAGACCCAGTACTTC
NA | TRBD2 | TRBJ2-1 | TRBV15 | CATSEGPREEFF | TGTGCCACCAGCGAGGGACCCCGGGAGGAGTTCTTC
NA | NA | TRBJ2-7 | TRBV13 | CASSLRGYEQYF | TGTGCCAGCAGCTTAAGGGGATACGAGCAGTACTTC
once | TRBD2 | TRBJ2-7 | TRBV11-3 | CASSDGRANEQYF | TGTGCCAGCAGCGACGGGAGGGCCAACGAGCAGTACTTC
NA | NA | TRBJ2-3 | TRBV7-2 | CASSLDRVGTDTQYF | TGTGCCAGCAGCTTAGACAGGGTTGGCACAGATACGCAGTATTTT
NA | NA | TRBJ2-1 | TRBV7-8 | CASSETGFGEQFF | TGTGCCAGCAGCGAGACAGGTTTTGGTGAGCAGTTCTTC
NA | NA | TRBJ1-4 | TRBV5-4 | CASSLGIAPDEKLFF | TGTGCCAGCAGCCTCGGGATTGCACCGGATGAAAAACTGTTTTTT
NA | NA | TRBJ1-4 | TRBV6-9 | CASSYTGYNEKLFF | TGTGCCAGCAGTTATACAGGGTATAATGAAAAACTGTTTTTT
NA | NA | TRBJ1-1 | TRBV5-1 | CASSWNRDTLNTEAFF | TGCGCCAGCAGCTGGAACCGGGACACCTTGAACACTGAAGCTTTCTTT
NA | NA | TRBJ2-7 | TRBV11-2 | CASSNGRAYEQYF | TGTGCCAGCAGCAACGGACGGGCCTACGAGCAGTACTTC
NA | NA | TRBJ1-5 | TRBV19 | CASSMGFNQPQHF | TGTGCCAGTAGTATGGGGTTCAATCAGCCCCAGCATTTT
NA | NA | TRBJ1-5 | TRBV7-2 | CASSLRAGGYQPQHF | TGTGCCAGCAGCTTACGGGCCGGGGGTTATCAGCCCCAGCATTTT
NA | NA | TRBJ2-4 | TRBV9 | CASSVGHLDKNIQYF | TGTGCCAGCAGCGTAGGACACTTAGACAAAAACATTCAGTACTTC
NA | NA | TRBJ2-1 | TRBV9 | CASSVARGSGSDEQFF | TGTGCCAGCAGCGTAGCTCGGGGGTCTGGGTCGGATGAGCAGTTCTTC
NA | TRBD2 | TRBJ2-1 | TRBV4-1 | CASSQDQGGGAKNEQFF | TGCGCCAGCAGCCAAGATCAAGGCGGGGGGGCTAAGAATGAGCAGTTCTTC
NA | NA | TRBJ1-1 | TRBV6-6 | CASSYRARTEAFF | TGTGCCAGCAGTTACAGGGCTAGGACTGAAGCTTTCTTT
once | NA | TRBJ1-2 | TRBV30 | CAWSDGFGSGYTF | TGTGCCTGGAGTGACGGGTTCGGGAGTGGCTACACCTTC
NA | NA | TRBJ2-1 | TRBV10-1 | CASSERDVLKQFF | TGCGCCAGCAGTGAGAGGGACGTTTTAAAGCAGTTCTTC
NA | NA | TRBJ1-1 | TRBV19 | CASSPGPGRVTEAFF | TGTGCCAGTAGTCCCGGGCCTGGTCGGGTCACTGAAGCTTTCTTT
NA | NA | TRBJ2-7 | TRBV18 | CASSPTTSYEQYF | TGTGCCAGCTCCCCTACTACATCCTACGAGCAGTACTTC
NA | NA | TRBJ1-4 | TRBV6-5 | CASSYNTGEKLFF | TGTGCCAGCAGTTACAATACGGGGGAAAAACTGTTTTTT
NA | NA | TRBJ1-2 | TRBV5-5 | CASSLEGQRFGYGYTF | TGTGCCAGCAGCTTGGAAGGACAGCGGTTCGGTTATGGCTACACCTTC
NA | TRBD1 | TRBJ1-4 | TRBV5-1 | CASSSGQLGEKLFF | TGCGCCAGCAGCTCGGGACAGCTAGGTGAAAAACTGTTTTTT
once | NA | TRBJ1-5 | TRBV5-5 | CASSLMADLSNQPQHF | TGTGCCAGCAGCTTGATGGCAGACCTTAGCAATCAGCCCCAGCATTTT
NA | TRBD1 | TRBJ1-5 | TRBV4-1 | CASSQDRTGGFEPQHF | TGCGCCAGCAGCCAAGATAGGACAGGGGGCTTTGAGCCCCAGCATTTT
NA | TRBD2 | TRBJ2-1 | TRBV11-2 | CASSLDLGLGREQFF | TGTGCCAGCAGCTTAGATTTGGGACTAGGTCGTGAGCAGTTCTTC
NA | NA | TRBJ2-2 | TRBV9 | CASSRAETGELFF | TGTGCCAGCAGCAGGGCGGAAACCGGGGAGCTGTTTTTT
NA | NA | TRBJ2-3 | TRBV11-2 | CASSLAPGAADTQYF | TGTGCCAGCAGCTTAGCTCCAGGGGCGGCAGATACGCAGTATTTT
NA | TRBD1 | TRBJ2-1 | TRBV11-2 | CASSLVKGGRNEQFF | TGTGCCAGCAGCTTAGTGAAAGGGGGCCGGAATGAGCAGTTCTTC